The 26 T cell receptor beta chains below were found in one sample sequenced in a study of vaccination effects on CD4 cells after COVID-19. Ahead of sequencing, the ViraFEST assay grew antigen-specific CD4+ T cells using viral peptide pools. CD4+ T cells were isolated after 10 days of culture. Previously uninfected by SARS-CoV-2, the vaccine recipients also showed negative nucleocapsid antibodies. These receptors lack a known antigen. Generated by immunoSEQ multiplex PCR, the TCRdb table keeps only in-frame clones and is missing some. This sample has some 70,000 clones, with 75% to 90% found just once. The sequenced sample was CD4+ T cells from PBMCs cultured with SARS-CoV-2 spike peptides, obtained before COVID-19 vaccination. The receptors shown here come from a human donor who received a COVID-19 vaccine.

The genes are TRBV4-3 and TRBJ2-3; weak D call: TRBD2 (5 bases). With 2 bases removed from V and 0 bases from J, the gap between germline ends came to 27 bases. The CDR3 totals 21 residues. The germline gives CDR1 LGHNA, CDR2 YSLEER. CDR3 protein: CASSQSTAEGLVLSSTDTQYF. In DNA, the CDR3 is TGCGCCAGCAGCCAATCCACCGCTGAGGGCCTGGTCCTTTCTAGCACAGATACGCAGTATTTT.

The gene calls are TRBV5-6 and TRBJ1-6; tentative D call: TRBD1 (6 bases). CDR3 size: 15 residues. Trimming removed 3 bases from V and 7 bases from J, with 14 bases in between. The germline V gene has CDR1 SGHDT and CDR2 YYEEEE. The CDR3 coding sequence is TGTGCCAGCAGCTCGGGGGCAGGGTGGAATTCACCCCTCCACTTT. Translated, it gives CASSSGAGWNSPLHF.

The chain carries TRBV21-1 and TRBJ1-2. TRBV21-1 is listed as a pseudogene. The CDR3 is 15 residues long. The CDR3 DNA sequence: TGTGCCAGCAGCATGGAAAGGTTGGATAACTATGGCTACACCTTC. It yields the protein CASSMERLDNYGYTF.

This chain joins TRBV5-4 and TRBJ2-1, with D perhaps matching TRBD1 (6 bases). V dropped 4 bases and J dropped 6 bases, with 11 bases sitting between them. The CDR3 has 13 amino acids. Germline V gene lookup returns CDR1 SGHNT and CDR2 YYREEE (reference sequence). This chain's CDR3 is CASSRTEFNEQFF. The CDR3 DNA is TGTGCCAGCAGCAGGACAGAATTCAATGAGCAGTTCTTC.

The chain recombines TRBV3-1 (or the pseudogene TRBV3-2) with TRBJ2-3, with unresolved D. The CDR3 spans 11 residues. The V gene lost 4 bases and the J gene lost 6 bases, with 5 bases spanning the gap. Germline-derived CDR1 and CDR2 are LGHDT and YNNKEL (reference sequence). The CDR3 is CASSLSDTQYF. CDR3 in DNA: TGTGCCAGCAGCCTTTCGGATACGCAGTATTTT.

In nucleotides, the CDR3 is TGTGCCAGCACCACCAGGGGAGCGACAGGCGGCACAGATACGCAGTATTTT. Amino acid sequence: CASTTRGATGGTDTQYF. The chain links TRBV2 to TRBJ2-3; a weak D match, TRBD1 (6 bases). This CDR3 has 17 amino acids. In germline, CDR1 is SNHLY, CDR2 FYNNEI. Trimming removed 7 bases from V and 1 base from J, with 21 bases in between.

This clone was observed once. The V gene is TRBV6-5, the J gene TRBJ1-1, with no clear D. Germline-derived CDR1 and CDR2 are MNHEY and SVGAGI. This CDR3 region has 12 residues. V gave up 6 bases and J gave up 2 bases, with 7 bases separating them. DNA of the CDR3: TGTGCCAGCAGCCGACAAAACACTGAAGCTTTCTTT. Translating gives CASSRQNTEAFF.

The chain uses TRBV24-1 and TRBJ2-2, with TRBD1 identical over 12 bases. J was trimmed by 7 bases and V by 8 bases; bases with no gene match: 4. CDR3 length: 14 amino acids. Germline V lookup: CDR1 KGHDR, CDR2 SFDVKD. The CDR3 protein is CATMGQGAIGELFF. CDR3 in DNA: TGTGCCACCATGGGACAGGGGGCGATCGGGGAGCTGTTTTTT.

The CDR3 region has the DNA TGTGCCAGCAGCTTGACTCCCAGGACAGGGAGTACAGATACGCAGTATTTT. This sequence encodes CASSLTPRTGSTDTQYF. This chain links TRBV5-8 with TRBJ2-3; 8 positions agree with TRBD1. J gave up 3 bases and V 1 base, and 10 bases lay outside the gene matches. Germline V CDR1 and CDR2: SGHTS, YDEGEE. There are 17 residues in the CDR3.

The CDR3 protein is CASSLDPWGGSTDTQYF. The CDR3 DNA reads TGTGCCAGCAGCTTAGACCCCTGGGGGGGGAGCACAGATACGCAGTATTTT. V gene TRBV7-9 combines with J gene TRBJ2-3; 7 positions match TRBD2. V was pared by 1 base and J by 0 bases, with 7 bases of the junction left unmatched. The CDR3 extends over 17 amino acids. The germline V gene has CDR1 SEHNR and CDR2 FQNEAQ (reference sequence).

The rearrangement links TRBV2 to TRBJ1-6; D gene ambiguous. There are 10 residues in the CDR3. Germline V lookup: CDR1 SNHLY, CDR2 FYNNEI. Trimming removed 7 bases from V and 10 bases from J, with 5 bases in between. DNA of the CDR3: TGTGCCAGCAACAAGTCACCCCTCCACTTT. Translation: CASNKSPLHF.

This rearrangement joins TRBV7-2 to TRBJ2-5; 8 bases map to TRBD1. Germline V gene sequence: CDR1 SGHTA, CDR2 FQGNSA. This CDR3 has 14 residues. V shed 3 bases and J 4 bases; nucleotides not matched to a gene: 4. The chain's CDR3 is CASSLQGAGETQYF. CDR3 bases: TGTGCCAGCAGCTTGCAGGGGGCGGGAGAGACCCAGTACTTC.

V is TRBV5-4 and J is TRBJ1-4; D is uncertain. The CDR3 spans 13 residues. Trimming removed 7 bases from V and 4 bases from J, with 11 bases in between. Per germline, CDR1 SGHNT and CDR2 YYREEE (reference sequence). CDR3 sequence (DNA): TGTGCCAGCGGCGGGGTCGATAATGAAAAACTGTTTTTT. Encoded protein: CASGGVDNEKLFF.

The gene calls are TRBV7-3 and TRBJ2-3; D may be TRBD2 (6 bases). CDR1 and CDR2 (germline): SGHTA, FQGTGA. Trimming removed 4 bases from V and 4 bases from J, with 12 bases in between. The CDR3 sequence is 14 residues long. CDR3 DNA: TGTGCCAGCAGCTCCACGGGGGTATCAGATACGCAGTATTTT. This codes for CASSSTGVSDTQYF.

The rearrangement joins TRBV7-2 to TRBJ1-2; 10 nucleotides match TRBD1. The J segment lost 4 bases and the V segment lost 3 bases, leaving 5 bases of the junction unmatched. The CDR3 is made up of 15 amino acids. CDR1 SGHTA and CDR2 FQGNSA come from the germline V gene. In DNA form, the CDR3 reads TGTGCCAGCAGCTTGGCCGGGACAGGGGTCTATGGCTACACCTTC. Translation gives CASSLAGTGVYGYTF. Based on the CDR3 plus reference TRBV7-2 and TRBJ1-2, the full variable domain is GAGVSQSPSNKVTEKGKDVELRCDPISGHTALYWYRQSLGQGLEFLIYFQGNSAPDKSGLPSDRFSAERTGGSVSTLTIQRTQQEDSAVYLCASSLAGTGVYGYTFGSGTRLTVV.

This chain connects TRBV29-1 to TRBJ1-3; 7 nucleotides agree with TRBD1. V shed 5 bases and J 3 bases; nucleotides not matched to a gene: 1. This CDR3 region has 12 residues. Germline lookup yields CDR1 SQVTM and CDR2 ANQGSEA. This CDR3 reads CSVWDSGNTIYF. The DNA for the CDR3 is TGCAGCGTTTGGGACAGTGGAAACACCATATATTTT.

The rearrangement links TRBV28 to TRBJ2-2, with D possibly being TRBD1 (5 bases). This CDR3 comprises 15 residues. CDR1 is MDHEN and CDR2 is SYDVKM in the germline V gene. Trimming left V 6 bases short and J 8 bases short, with 19 bases between. CDR3 nucleotide sequence: TGTGCCAGCAGCTCCCAGTGGCAGGGAACTGGGGAGCTGTTTTTT. It encodes CASSSQWQGTGELFF.

The rearrangement joins TRBV14 to TRBJ1-4; maybe TRBD1 (5 bases). V was cut by 6 bases and J by 0 bases, with 11 bases left in between. The CDR3 has 15 amino acids. Germline CDR1 and CDR2: SGHDN and FVKESK. CDR3 DNA: TGTGCCAGCAGGCGTGCAGGGTCAACTAATGAAAAACTGTTTTTT. This codes for CASRRAGSTNEKLFF.

This clone occurred once. The chain has TRBV19 and TRBJ1-2; 10 nucleotides line up with TRBD1. The CDR3 spans 14 residues. The trim removed 9 bases at V and 8 bases at J, leaving 12 bases unmatched. CDR1 LNHDA and CDR2 SQIVND come from the germline V gene (reference sequence). CDR3 nucleotides: TGTGCCAGCCGTGCCGGGACAGGGGTGAAGGGCTACACCTTC. Encoded protein: CASRAGTGVKGYTF.

This clone was found once. This sequence joins TRBV19 and TRBJ2-1; D possibly corresponds to TRBD2 (7 bases). Germline V gene lookup returns CDR1 LNHDA and CDR2 SQIVND (reference sequence). Trimming shortened V by 3 bases and J by 1 base, and 22 bases separated the two germline ends. The CDR3 sequence is 19 residues long. CDR3 coding DNA: TGTGCCAGTAGTATCAGCGGGGTCTCGGGGGCCTTTTCCTACAATGAGCAGTTCTTC. As protein: CASSISGVSGAFSYNEQFF. The full variable domain, in which reference TRBV19 and TRBJ2-1 provide the parts outside the CDR3, is DGGITQSPKYLFRKEGQNVTLSCEQNLNHDAMYWYRQDPGQGLRLIYYSQIVNDFQKGDIAEGYSVSREKKESFPLTVTSAQKNPTAFYLCASSISGVSGAFSYNEQFFGPGTRLTVL.

J is TRBJ2-3 and V is TRBV6-5; 9 bases align to TRBD1. In germline, CDR1 is MNHEY, CDR2 SVGAGI. The CDR3 loop spans 13 amino acids. V was pared by 6 bases and J by 4 bases, with 2 bases of the junction left unmatched. The CDR3 loop reads CASSRQGADTQYF. The DNA for the CDR3 is TGTGCCAGCAGCAGACAGGGGGCAGATACGCAGTATTTT.

The chain recombines TRBV3-1 (or the pseudogene TRBV3-2) with TRBJ1-6; no firm D call. This CDR3 comprises 16 residues. Trimming cost V 0 bases and J 15 bases, with 21 bases left between them. Germline assignment: CDR1 LGHDT and CDR2 YNNKEL (reference sequence). CDR3 sequence: CASSQDPDLGGRVLHF. The CDR3 DNA is TGTGCCAGCAGCCAAGATCCCGATCTGGGAGGGAGAGTCCTCCACTTT.

The chain uses TRBV30 and TRBJ1-1; weak D call: TRBD1 (5 bases). The CDR3 runs 12 residues. Germline V gives CDR1 GTSNPN, CDR2 SVGIG (reference sequence). Trimming left V 3 bases short and J 5 bases short, with 10 bases between. CDR3 sequence reads: CAWRRGETEAFF. The CDR3 DNA follows: TGTGCCTGGAGAAGAGGGGAAACTGAAGCTTTCTTT. Variable domain in full (rest from reference TRBV30 and TRBJ1-1): SQTIHQWPATLVQPVGSPLSLECTVEGTSNPNLYWYRQAAGRGLQLLFYSVGIGQISSEVPQNLSASRPQDRQFILSSKKLLLSDSGFYLCAWRRGETEAFFGQGTRLTVV.

The chain recombines TRBV3-1 (or the pseudogene TRBV3-2) with TRBJ1-2, with 7 bases aligning to TRBD1. The germline CDR1 and CDR2 sequences are LGHDT and YNNKEL (reference sequence). V shed 4 bases and J 0 bases; nucleotides not matched to a gene: 8. CDR3 size: 16 residues. The DNA of the CDR3 is TGTGCCAGCAGCCCGGGACAGACCCGGACTAACTATGGCTACACCTTC. This gives the protein CASSPGQTRTNYGYTF.

This chain joins TRBV5-1 and TRBJ1-6, with a possible D match to TRBD1 (6 bases). V dropped 2 bases and J dropped 8 bases, with 17 bases sitting between them. Germline CDR1 SGHRS, CDR2 YFSETQ. The CDR3 runs 16 residues. Here the CDR3 reads CASSLSGAGGDSPLHF. The DNA of the CDR3 is TGCGCCAGCAGCTTATCAGGGGCGGGTGGGGATTCACCCCTCCACTTT. The whole variable domain, remainder taken from reference TRBV5-1 and TRBJ1-6, is KAGVTQTPRYLIKTRGQQVTLSCSPISGHRSVSWYQQTPGQGLQFLFEYFSETQRNKGNFPGRFSGRQFSNSRSEMNVSTLELGDSALYLCASSLSGAGGDSPLHFGNGTRLTVT.

This clone appeared once. The chain joins TRBV6-2 or TRBV6-3 to TRBJ1-2; D possibly corresponds to TRBD1 (6 bases). Germline CDR1 and CDR2: MNHEY and SVGEGT. This CDR3 is 14 amino acids long. Between the trimmed V and J ends, which lost 5 bases and 4 bases, there was a span of 14 bases. In nucleotides, the CDR3 is TGTGCCAGCAGTCCCCCAGGGGTGAGCTATGGCTACACCTTC. This gives the protein CASSPPGVSYGYTF.